Detailed here is one TCR beta chain. Its antigen is unidentified. The CDR3 extends over 13 amino acids. With V trimmed by 7 bases and J by 7 bases, 5 bases remained unmatched. Germline CDR1 SNHLY, CDR2 FYNNEI. The data are from a study of OX40 agonist ivuxolimab in advanced cancers. Study details: Three patients had partial responses: one hepatocellular carcinoma, two cutaneous melanoma.

Findings and caveats of the study: Circulating CD4+ and CD8+ T cells showed clonal expansion by week 6 at 0.1 to 3.0 mg/kg.

Drawing of blood for sampling happened at baseline, at cycle 4 day 1, and at cycle 7 day 1. Using immunoSEQ multiplex PCR, the repertoire was profiled, and TCRdb retains in-frame clones only, with some absent. The sample lists around 91,000 clones; about 88% were seen once. Sequences were derived from CD4+ or CD8+ T cells sorted from blood, sampled in a trial of the OX40 agonist ivuxolimab. The gene calls are TRBV2 and TRBJ2-7; TRBD2 matches at 12 bases. The source is an adult with an advanced solid tumor such as melanoma, head and neck, liver or kidney cancer. The CDR3 region is CASNLLAGGEQYF. The CDR3 region has the DNA TGTGCCAGCAATCTACTAGCGGGAGGAGAGCAGTACTTC.